This section outlines one T cell receptor beta chain sequence together with its context. The ends lost 4 bases at V and 4 bases at J; junction bases unmatched: 2. Looked up from germline, CDR1 is SGHVS and CDR2 is FNYEAQ. The CDR3 covers 15 residues. These data are taken from a study of cytomegalovirus exposure and HLA in healthy donors. Study context: There were fewer than 500 genotyped donors. Of these, about 81% fell in the genetic ancestry cluster associated with self-reported Caucasian donors.

With 60 Vbeta and 13 Jbeta primers, the PCR was carried out. Repertoires were generated with immunoSEQ multiplex PCR, while TCRdb's copy carries only in-frame clones and drops some. The table records about 120,000 clones, 65% to 75% of them present only once. While unrecorded immune exposures were likely, the donors were nominally healthy when sampled. Sample: PBMCs. The receptor was isolated from a man in his forties in good health and CMV-seropositive. The V gene is TRBV7-6, the J gene TRBJ2-3; 13 nucleotides agree with TRBD2. The CDR3 DNA reads as TGTGCCAGCAGCTCGGGACTAGCGGGACCAGATACGCAGTATTTT. Encoded protein: CASSSGLAGPDTQYF.